Each of the 32 T cell receptor beta chains below was sequenced from the same sample in a study of regulatory T cells in long-lasting Graves disease. Through Arm-PCR of CDR3 regions and iRepertoire HTBI primers, TCR beta libraries were built. TCRdb re-called the multiplex PCR reads with MiXCR, one entry per CDR3 protein. The sample holds roughly 410,000 distinct CDR3 sequences, about 15% seen once. Noted time point: newly diagnosed GD, antithyroid drugs for less than 3 months. The TCR library was made from RNA extracted from PBMCs. The sample was also reused in another study, on T cells in Graves' hyperthyroidism and ophthalmopathy.

The sequencing here drew on peripheral blood mononuclear cells (PBMCs), taken at new diagnosis, from a patient treated with antithyroid drugs. The receptors derive from a middle-aged woman with Graves disease.

The chain carries TRBV30 and TRBJ2-3; tentatively, D is TRBD1 (8 bases). The V end lost 2 bases, the J end lost 7 bases, and 22 bases lay between the germline ends. CDR3 length equals 16 residues. Germline V CDR1 and CDR2: GTSNPN, SVGIG (reference sequence). CDR3 bases: TGTGCCTGGAGTCGCGGGGGAGGGACAGGAGGTTATACGCAGTATTTT. Translating gives CAWSRGGGTGGYTQYF.

This chain joins TRBV29-1 and TRBJ2-1, with 7 bases that match TRBD2. The V gene end was trimmed by 4 bases and the J gene end by 0 bases; junction bases not matched to a gene: 6. Germline loops: CDR1 SQVTM, CDR2 ANQGSEA. This CDR3 has 15 amino acids. Here the CDR3 reads CSVGSRGDSYNEQFF. In DNA form, the CDR3 reads TGCAGCGTTGGATCTCGGGGGGACTCCTACAATGAGCAGTTCTTC.

This clonotype appeared many times. The V call is TRBV18, the J call TRBJ2-1, with a tentative D call TRBD2 (7 bases). The CDR3 totals 15 residues. Looked up from germline, CDR1 is KGHSH and CDR2 is LQKENI. The V end was cut by 0 bases, the J end by 6 bases, with 12 bases between. The CDR3 bases are TGTGCCAGCTCACCACCGAGGAGGGGGGGCAATGAGCAGTTCTTC. This translates into CASSPPRRGGNEQFF.

This clonotype was seen repeatedly, ten times or more. The chain links TRBV12-3 or TRBV12-4 to TRBJ2-5; D might be TRBD1 (6 bases). This CDR3 comprises 15 residues. The germline V and J ends were trimmed by 5 bases and 2 bases, with 15 bases remaining between them. In DNA, the CDR3 is TGTGCCAGCAGTCGACAGGTCGCCGGGCAAGAGACCCAGTACTTC. This sequence encodes CASSRQVAGQETQYF.

This clonotype was detected ten times or more. The DNA of the CDR3 is TGCAGTGCCCACAGGGTTTCCTTCACAGATACGCAGTATTTT. Translating it yields CSAHRVSFTDTQYF. The chain carries TRBV20-1 and TRBJ2-3; maybe TRBD1 (6 bases). This CDR3 is built from 14 residues. V was shortened by 6 bases and J by 2 bases, with 15 bases between the two germline ends. Germline CDR1 DFQATT, CDR2 SNEGSKA (reference sequence).

Worth noting for this clonotype: A far larger clone is a single base away, which makes a read error likely. The chain joins TRBV12-3 or TRBV12-4 to TRBJ2-3; 8 bases match TRBD1. Trimming took 5 bases from V and 0 from J; bases not matched to a gene: 16. The CDR3 totals 19 residues. CDR3 coding DNA: TGTGCCAGCAGTGAGTCGCCACCGGGACAGGTTGCTAGCACAGATACGCAGTATTTT. It translates to CASSESPPGQVASTDTQYF.

This clonotype was detected many times. This sequence joins TRBV2 and TRBJ2-5; D perhaps matches TRBD1 (6 bases). Germline loops: CDR1 SNHLY, CDR2 FYNNEI. Trimming took 7 bases from V and 2 from J, leaving 14 bases between them. CDR3 length equals 14 residues. CDR3 amino acids: CASKPGHLQETQYF. The CDR3 bases are TGTGCCAGCAAACCGGGACACCTACAAGAGACCCAGTACTTC.

In regard to this clonotype: A read error may explain this, as a much larger clone is one base away. The rearrangement links TRBV15 to TRBJ1-2; tentatively, D is TRBD1 (5 bases). The CDR3 spans 14 residues. CDR1 LNHNV and CDR2 YYDKDF come from the germline V gene (reference sequence). The CDR3 coding sequence is TGTGCCACCAGCACCTACCAGGGTAACCATGGCTACACCTTC. As protein: CATSTYQGNHGYTF.

The sample holds a few counts of this clonotype. The chain joins TRBV20-1 to TRBJ2-7; D is unclear. CDR3 length: 15 residues. V lost 6 bases, J lost 4 bases, and 22 bases lay in between. The germline V gene encodes CDR1 DFQATT and CDR2 SNEGSKA (reference sequence). The CDR3 protein is CSARGLRYPAYEQYF. The CDR3 DNA is TGCAGTGCGCGAGGTCTACGATACCCCGCATACGAGCAGTACTTC.

This clonotype was picked up many times. The chain links TRBV5-4 to TRBJ2-7; D call uncertain. This CDR3 has 16 amino acids. The V gene's germline CDR1 is SGHNT and CDR2 YYREEE (reference sequence). V was pared by 2 bases and J by 5 bases, with 20 bases between. This CDR3 reads CASSFASLVSPDEQYF. The CDR3 DNA is TGTGCCAGCAGCTTTGCGTCTCTGGTCAGCCCCGACGAGCAGTACTTC.

In this sample, this clonotype turned up many times. The V gene is TRBV4-1, the J gene TRBJ2-4, with 7 bases identical to TRBD2. The trim removed 4 bases at V and 5 bases at J, leaving 5 bases unmatched. Per germline, CDR1 MGHRA and CDR2 YSYEKL. The CDR3 is 14 amino acids. The CDR3 region has the DNA TGCGCCAGCAGCCCCGGACTAGGGCAAAACATTCAGTACTTC. It translates to CASSPGLGQNIQYF.

This clonotype was recorded a few times. V usage is TRBV4-3 and J usage is TRBJ2-5, with 7 nucleotides matching TRBD2. V shed 1 base and J 4 bases; nucleotides not matched to a gene: 3. Germline V CDR1 and CDR2: LGHNA, YSLEER. The CDR3 has 14 residues. Written as DNA, the CDR3 is TGCGCCAGCAGCCAAGCTCCTAGCGGAGAGACCCAGTACTTC. Translating gives CASSQAPSGETQYF.

In this sample, this clonotype turned up many times. The chain combines TRBV11-2 with TRBJ2-1, with a weak D call TRBD1 (5 bases). The V end was cut by 5 bases, the J end by 0 bases, with 14 bases between. Per the germline V gene, CDR1 is SGHAT and CDR2 is FQNNGV. This CDR3 has 16 amino acids. The CDR3 is CASSPYRFSSYNEQFF. The DNA for the CDR3 is TGTGCCAGCAGCCCTTACAGGTTTAGCTCCTACAATGAGCAGTTCTTC.

This rearrangement joins TRBV5-1 to TRBJ1-3, with 8 positions matching TRBD1. Germline V gives CDR1 SGHRS, CDR2 YFSETQ. The trim removed 4 bases at V and 2 bases at J, leaving 5 bases unmatched. CDR3 length equals 15 residues. The CDR3 here is CASSPQGGTGNTIYF. The CDR3 coding sequence is TGCGCCAGCAGCCCACAGGGGGGTACTGGAAACACCATATATTTT.

The chain uses TRBV6-5 and TRBJ2-4; TRBD2 agrees at 14 bases. The CDR3 covers 17 residues. Germline CDR1 reads MNHEY; CDR2 reads SVGAGI. The trim removed 2 bases at V and 7 bases at J, leaving 7 bases unmatched. CDR3 region: CASSYQPRLAGGNIQYF. In DNA form, the CDR3 reads TGTGCCAGCAGTTACCAGCCGAGACTAGCGGGAGGGAACATTCAGTACTTC.

This clonotype was seen repeatedly, ten times or more. V and J are TRBV19 and TRBJ1-4; D remains unclear. Per germline, CDR1 LNHDA and CDR2 SQIVND (reference sequence). Trimming left V 6 bases short and J 0 bases short, with 14 bases between. This CDR3 region has 16 residues. This CDR3 reads CASSTIWQTTNEKLFF. CDR3 coding DNA: TGTGCCAGTAGCACAATCTGGCAGACAACTAATGAAAAACTGTTTTTT.

This clonotype was seen at least ten times. V is TRBV20-1 and J is TRBJ1-2; the match to TRBD1 covers 8 bases. CDR1 and CDR2 (germline): DFQATT, SNEGSKA (reference sequence). The CDR3 loop spans 13 amino acids. Germline trimming cut 5 bases from V and 5 bases from J; bases unmatched to any gene: 7. CDR3 nucleotide sequence: TGCAGTGCTCGGAAAGGACAGGGATATGGCTACACCTTC. Its protein product is CSARKGQGYGYTF.

To note about this clonotype: A much larger clone differs from this one at a single base, so this may be a read error. The chain carries TRBV20-1 and TRBJ2-7; 8 bases are a match to TRBD2. The CDR3 is made up of 14 amino acids. CDR1 and CDR2 from the germline V gene are DFQATT and SNEGSKA (reference sequence). The CDR3: CSARDGTRVDEQHF. The CDR3 bases are TGCAGTGCTAGAGATGGGACTAGAGTAGACGAGCAGCACTTC.

This clonotype was detected ten times or more. The V gene is TRBV20-1, the J gene TRBJ2-2; 9 nucleotides line up with TRBD2. The CDR3 is 14 residues long. V shed 3 bases and J 7 bases; nucleotides not matched to a gene: 6. The germline gives CDR1 DFQATT, CDR2 SNEGSKA (reference sequence). This CDR3 reads CSARAPSGIGELFF. In DNA form, the CDR3 reads TGCAGTGCTAGGGCGCCTAGCGGGATCGGGGAGCTGTTTTTT.

This clonotype has a count of ten or more. The J gene is TRBJ2-4, the V gene TRBV20-1; 9 bases fit TRBD2. The CDR3 covers 13 residues. Unmatched junction bases numbered 4, after V lost 7 bases and J lost 3 bases. CDR1 and CDR2 (germline): DFQATT, SNEGSKA (reference sequence). The CDR3 nucleotides read TGCAGTGTGCTAGCGGGGAACAAAAACATTCAGTACTTC. Translating gives CSVLAGNKNIQYF.

This clonotype has ten or more counts. The chain employs TRBV3-1 and TRBJ2-1, with TRBD2 matching over 9 bases. The ends lost 0 bases at V and 5 bases at J; junction bases unmatched: 11. The V gene's germline CDR1 is LGHDT and CDR2 YNNKEL (reference sequence). CDR3 size: 18 residues. The CDR3 sequence is CASSQDRGSGRGDNEQFF. CDR3 sequence (DNA): TGTGCCAGCAGCCAAGATCGGGGTAGCGGGAGAGGGGACAATGAGCAGTTCTTC.

This clonotype has a handful of counts. The CDR3 bases are TGTGCCAGCAGCGGAGACCGTCGCTACACCTTC. This gives the protein CASSGDRRYTF. This chain connects TRBV5-6 to TRBJ1-2; D not resolved. The CDR3 totals 11 residues. V lost 4 bases to trimming and J lost 9 bases, with 10 bases between them. The germline V gene encodes CDR1 SGHDT and CDR2 YYEEEE.

The rearrangement joins TRBV7-3 to TRBJ2-1; no clear D gene. Per germline, CDR1 SGHTA and CDR2 FQGTGA. V gave up 3 bases and J gave up 5 bases, with 14 bases separating them. The CDR3 runs to 15 residues. DNA for the CDR3: TGTGCCAGCAGCTTTGGGTTTGCGCTTAACAATGAGCAGTTCTTC. Its protein is CASSFGFALNNEQFF.

Many counts were recorded for this clonotype. This chain uses TRBV27 with TRBJ2-3; 8 bases line up with TRBD2. Germline V gene sequence: CDR1 MNHEY, CDR2 SMNVEV (reference sequence). The CDR3 sequence is 16 residues long. V trimming: 4 bases; J trimming: 0 bases; junction bases outside the gene matches: 6. Written as DNA, the CDR3 is TGTGCCAGCAGTTCCCCGGGACTAGAAAGCACAGATACGCAGTATTTT. Protein sequence: CASSSPGLESTDTQYF.

There are many counts of this clonotype. The chain has TRBV20-1 and TRBJ2-3; 9 bases map to TRBD1. Unmatched junction bases numbered 6, after V lost 3 bases and J lost 2 bases. Germline assignment: CDR1 DFQATT and CDR2 SNEGSKA (reference sequence). There are 15 residues in the CDR3. The chain's CDR3 is CSASADRGPTDTQYF. The CDR3 DNA follows: TGCAGTGCTAGTGCGGACAGGGGACCCACAGATACGCAGTATTTT.

This clonotype was counted only a few times. As DNA, the CDR3 is TGTGCCAGCAGCTTCGGGCAGGGGAGTGGCGGCTACACCTTC. This encodes CASSFGQGSGGYTF. The chain combines TRBV5-4 with TRBJ1-2; tentative D call: TRBD1 (6 bases). CDR1 is SGHNT, CDR2 YYREEE, per germline (reference sequence). Trimming stripped 2 bases from V and 8 bases from J, with 16 bases between. The length of the CDR3 is 14 residues.

This chain joins TRBV11-2 and TRBJ2-3, with 7 bases aligning to TRBD1. This CDR3 region has 16 residues. The germline V gene has CDR1 SGHAT and CDR2 FQNNGV. The J segment lost 2 bases and the V segment lost 6 bases, leaving 11 bases of the junction unmatched. The CDR3 nucleotides are TGTGCCAGCAGTTCCGGGACAGTCCCCATCACAGATACGCAGTATTTT. This gives the protein CASSSGTVPITDTQYF.

This clonotype was detected many times. The J gene is TRBJ2-7, the V gene TRBV7-8; D is perhaps TRBD1 (5 bases). The ends were cut back, 5 bases at V and 9 bases at J, with 11 bases in the middle. This CDR3 contains 11 residues. The germline V gene has CDR1 SGHVS and CDR2 FQNEAQ. In DNA form, the CDR3 reads TGTGCCAGCAGCCCGGACACCAGGCAGTACTTC. This sequence encodes CASSPDTRQYF.

This clonotype was observed many times. The DNA for the CDR3 is TGTGCCAGCACGGACAGTCCCATGGCAGTGAACACTGAAGCTTTCTTT. Its protein product is CASTDSPMAVNTEAFF. The chain links TRBV6-2 or TRBV6-3 to TRBJ1-1; D might be TRBD1 (6 bases). The V gene's germline CDR1 is MNHEY and CDR2 SVGEGT. The V end was cut by 7 bases, the J end by 0 bases, with 18 bases between. CDR3 size: 16 residues.

The chain uses TRBV5-4 and TRBJ2-2; D perhaps matches TRBD1 (6 bases). V lost 4 bases and J lost 2, with 12 bases in between. Germline V gene lookup returns CDR1 SGHNT and CDR2 YYREEE (reference sequence). There are 15 residues in the CDR3. The CDR3 region is CASSAGTHNTGELFF. The CDR3, as DNA: TGTGCCAGCAGCGCCGGGACACACAACACCGGGGAGCTGTTTTTT.

This clonotype was seen ten or more times. This chain connects TRBV7-3 to TRBJ2-1; 8 bases are shared with TRBD2. The germline V gene has CDR1 SGHTA and CDR2 FQGTGA. With V trimmed by 3 bases and J by 3 bases, 1 base remained unmatched. The CDR3 contains 14 residues. CDR3 amino acids: CASSFRGGYNEQFF. The CDR3 region has the DNA TGTGCCAGCAGCTTCCGGGGGGGCTACAATGAGCAGTTCTTC.

This chain uses TRBV20-1 with TRBJ2-2; TRBD1 matches at 7 bases. The CDR3 runs 15 residues. The J segment lost 6 bases and the V segment lost 1 base, leaving 8 bases of the junction unmatched. Germline V gene data show CDR1 as DFQATT and CDR2 as SNEGSKA (reference sequence). The CDR3 region has the DNA TGCAGTGCTAGAGTGGGGACAGCACACGCCGGGGAGCTGTTTTTT. It codes for CSARVGTAHAGELFF.